This section outlines one T cell receptor beta chain sequence together with its context. Its antigen is undetermined. Germline values: CDR1 LGHNT, CDR2 FRNRAP. The CDR3 is made up of 15 amino acids. V gave up 7 bases and J gave up 4 bases; unmatched junction bases: 8. The record originates from a study of shared clonotypes between healthy human individuals. Study-wide background: Used for every donor were three CD4 naive, three CD4 memory, two CD8 naive and one CD8 memory plate. Overall study results and limits: Clonotypes which were not shared had lower generation probabilities than clonotypes that all four donors shared. Roughly 5.3% of naive CD4 clonotypes were common to a few donors.

Assay used: immunoSEQ multiplex PCR; TCRdb lists only in-frame clones, some missing. Of around 2.1 million clones in the sample, around 95% are singletons; the top ten hold around 0.13%. Sequencing was carried out using naive CD4+ T cells sorted from blood. Subset in this sample: CD45RA+ positively selected. This clonotype was obtained from a man aged 18 to 30 in good health. The chain combines TRBV12-5 with TRBJ2-1, with TRBD2 matching 9 bases. CDR3 protein: CASEPTSGPYNEQFF. CDR3 bases: TGTGCTAGTGAACCAACTAGCGGGCCTTACAATGAGCAGTTCTTC.